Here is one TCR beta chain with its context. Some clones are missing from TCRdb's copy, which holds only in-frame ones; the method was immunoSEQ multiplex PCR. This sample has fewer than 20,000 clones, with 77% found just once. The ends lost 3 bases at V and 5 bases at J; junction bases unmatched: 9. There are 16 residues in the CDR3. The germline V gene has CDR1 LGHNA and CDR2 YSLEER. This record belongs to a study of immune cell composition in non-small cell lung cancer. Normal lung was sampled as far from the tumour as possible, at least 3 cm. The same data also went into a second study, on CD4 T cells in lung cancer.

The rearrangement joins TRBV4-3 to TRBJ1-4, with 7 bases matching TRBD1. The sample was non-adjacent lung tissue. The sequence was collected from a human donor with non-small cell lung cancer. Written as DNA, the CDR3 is TGCGCCAGCAGCCACCGTGCGGGCAGGGGGAATGAAAAACTGTTTTTT. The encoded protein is CASSHRAGRGNEKLFF.